The TCR beta chain described here comes from a study of blood T cell repertoires in COVID-19 (dated by TCRdb to the early 2020s). For context, the study as a whole: Samples from collaborators originated in the United States, Italy and Spain and spanned both the acute and convalescent phases of COVID-19. The prospective study material was composed of cDNA or gDNA derived from T cells, B-cell-depleted T cells, or PBMCs. Deeply sampled blood TCRbeta repertoires from subjects exposed to, actively infected with, or recovered from COVID-19 were included in the dataset. The repertoires were released in a freely available public database intended as a resource for research on the immune response to SARS-CoV-2. Samples came from the ongoing ImmuneRACE study (first 160 participants) plus 1,254 subjects from 6 global collaborators. A de-identified subject ID, COVID-19 status, age in years and sex were almost always included in the sample metadata. HLA class I and class II types, where available, came from metadata supplied by the sample provider rather than from assay-based typing. General conclusions and limits of the study: Clinical and demographic metadata were provided uncurated, with the amount varying by source and participant.

Between the V and J ends, shortened by 6 bases and 1 base respectively, the junction contains 9 bases. CDR1 WNHNN and CDR2 SYGVQD were looked up in the germline V gene (reference sequence). Inclusive of the bounding cysteine and phenylalanine, the CDR3 is 13 residues long. CDR3 DNA only is kept here, 39 bases in frame from base 1. The immunoSEQ Assay, a bias-controlled multiplex PCR, was used to amplify TCRbeta CDR3 regions from genomic DNA. From the authors' description of their analysis: The number of nucleated cells in each sample was estimated from the amplification of reference gene primers within the assay. To quantify the absolute abundance of each unique TCRbeta CDR3 rearrangement, sequence reads were collapsed and filtered. For each sample, productive Simpson clonality was calculated as the square root of Simpson's diversity index across productive rearrangements. Sourced from immuneACCESS, this table was stored by TCRdb with only in-frame sequences that have V and J called. A share of the clones is absent; for the studies checked, an unresolved V gene accounts for under half, and the remainder has no known explanation. Clone size and V and J calls were adopted from that table, with D and trimming inferred from the DNA. A total of about 140,000 clones appear in this sample, about 75% of them only once. The ten largest account for over 2.5% of the sample.

Of note for this clone: Its antigen remains unidentified. Base-call qualities are not available, and no considerably larger clone is one nucleotide away.

Participants in the prospective study were enrolled through a virtual design, were aged about 18 to 90 years, and lived in 24 United States geographic areas. To assign participants to cohorts, the prospective study relied on clinical history that participants themselves reported in a screening survey and a study questionnaire. For ImmuneRACE Cohort 3, a participant was defined as recovered based on two consecutive negative NP/OP PCR tests, clearance by a healthcare professional, or resolution of symptoms. In the prospective study, whole blood, serum and a nasopharyngeal or oropharyngeal swab were collected from each participant by mobile phlebotomists. Additional blood draws and questionnaires over an approximately two-month period could optionally be provided by prospective study participants. Prospective study blood samples were shipped either frozen or at room temperature before DNA extraction.

The receptor comes from a woman aged 45-65 years who had recovered from COVID-19. The V gene is TRBV10-1 and the J gene is TRBJ1-1; the D gene identity is not certain. The sequenced sample was PBMCs or T cells enriched from blood (not recorded which). The DNA is TGCGCCAGCAGGGCTCGTGCGAACACTGAAGCTTTCTTT. Translated, this gives CASRARANTEAFF.